This T cell receptor (beta chain) is drawn from a study of blood T cell repertoires in COVID-19. Everyone who took part was roughly 18 to 89 years old, and they came from roughly 25 US areas. CDR1 and CDR2 (germline): SGHVS, FQNEAQ. V shed 6 bases and J shed 7 bases, with 9 bases lying between them. CDR3 length: 12 residues. The table came from immunoSEQ multiplex PCR; TCRdb's copy has only in-frame clones and leaves some out. The table includes over 200,000 clones, over 80% detected once. Material: PBMCs or T cells enriched from blood (not recorded which). The gene calls are TRBV7-8 and TRBJ2-2; possibly TRBD2 for D (6 bases). The TCR was taken from a young man with acute COVID-19. CDR3 region: CASRRRGGELFF. In DNA form, the CDR3 reads TGTGCCAGCAGGCGGAGGGGCGGGGAGCTGTTTTTT.